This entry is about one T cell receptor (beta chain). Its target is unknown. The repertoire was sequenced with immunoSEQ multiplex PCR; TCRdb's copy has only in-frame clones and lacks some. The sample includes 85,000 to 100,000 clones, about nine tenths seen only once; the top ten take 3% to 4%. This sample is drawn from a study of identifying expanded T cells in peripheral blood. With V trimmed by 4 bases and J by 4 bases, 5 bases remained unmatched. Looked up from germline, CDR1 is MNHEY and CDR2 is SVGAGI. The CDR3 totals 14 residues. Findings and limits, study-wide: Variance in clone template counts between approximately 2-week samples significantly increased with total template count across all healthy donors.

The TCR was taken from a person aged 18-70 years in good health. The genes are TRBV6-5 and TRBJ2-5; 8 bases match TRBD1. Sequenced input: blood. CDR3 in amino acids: CASSFGQGRETQYF. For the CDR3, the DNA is TGTGCCAGCAGTTTTGGACAGGGCAGAGAGACCCAGTACTTC.